This TCR beta chain is drawn from a study of shared clonotypes between healthy human individuals (dated by TCRdb to between 2020 and 2021). With respect to the entire study: A couple of women and a few men aged 18 to 49 years were included in the cohort. For each donor, CD4 naive and CD4 memory were each given three plates, CD8 naive was given two plates, and CD8 memory was given one plate. The study deeply sequenced blood TCR repertoires of several healthy adults to estimate repertoire size and the extent of clonotype sharing between individuals. Different laboratories and diverse techniques were used to prepare libraries and sequence TCR repertoires, to increase sequencing depth and limit assay-specific biases. Each donor's leukapheresis produced roughly between roughly 0.85 and 9.5 billion PBMCs.

TCR CDR3 regions were amplified from genomic DNA by multiplex PCR using the deep immunoSEQ assay. Extracted genomic DNA from each cell subset was distributed evenly across all wells of several immunoSEQ 96-well plates, and each plate was treated as a replicate. Each replicate PCR for sorted subsets received around 200 ng genomic DNA, equal to about 29,000 T cell genomes. Purified libraries were quantified with a Qubit 3.0 fluorometer, sized on a Bioanalyzer 2100, and re-quantified with the KAPA Library Quantification kit. A separate single-read 150-cycle Illumina NextSeq 550 flow cell was used to sequence each immunoSEQ 96-well plate. Regarding the original processing steps: Because the immunoSEQ output included only junctional sequences and no quality scores, the filtering could not be the same as the filtering used for full-length reads. Sequences were annotated with PyIR, a Python wrapper for IgBLAST v1.9, and V/J genes and CDR3 were assigned using IMGT germline references. Reads were removed for weak V/J assignments (E-value above 1e-6), missing CDR3, stop codons, out-of-frame junctions, or ambiguous translated residues. V3J clonotypes were defined by identical inferred V gene, J gene, and CDR3 amino acid sequence. To compute the percentage overlap between repertoires, the number of shared unique clonotypes was divided by the size of the smaller repertoire. Richness of each repertoire was evaluated using RTK rarefaction, the Chao1 estimator, and Recon v2.1 estimates of unobserved clonotypes. OLGA was used to compute generation probabilities for all TCRbeta clonotypes that the gDNA method yielded from a handful of donors. TCRdb took over this immuneACCESS table, retaining in-frame rearrangements with V and J assigned. Such tables are incomplete; in checked studies, under half of the missing clones stem from an unresolved V gene, and the remainder is unexplained. Clonal size and the V and J genes are those of that table, whereas D and trimming came from the DNA. The sample profile shows about 980,000 clones; roughly 72% of them were found once. The ten top clones hold about 1.5% of the sample.

The donors were healthy, HIV-negative adults with no recently reported acute infections or vaccinations. Every donor was a Caucasian adult living in Nashville, Tennessee, USA. CD4+ T cells were enriched through magnetic negative selection, after which naive cells were positively selected on CD45RA and the remaining negative fraction served as the memory subset. Blood was collected by leukapheresis, and PBMCs were isolated by Ficoll-Histopaque density gradient centrifugation and then cryopreserved in liquid nitrogen vapor phase. Purity and quantity of every magnetically sorted T cell population were checked by analytical flow cytometry. Genomic DNA was isolated from every sorted fraction and measured by UV absorbance on a Nanodrop 2000c. The CDR3 covers 14 residues, taking in both the cysteine and the phenylalanine. Only CDR3 DNA remains: 42 bases, in frame from the first base. The germline V gene provides CDR1 SGHRS and CDR2 YFSETQ. Trimming leaves V shorter by 4 bases and J shorter by 4 bases, with the junction holding 2 bases beyond the gene matches.

Here is what the overall study found, with its caveats: Pairwise subsampling indicated that sequencing depth was expected to affect the degree of clonotype sharing among donors. Sampling was restricted to blood, and TCR repertoires in tissues likely differ from the TCR repertoires found in blood. Because the study included only a small number of donors, the genetic and exposure-history diversity represented was limited. Clonotypes shared by all four sorted-subset donors showed higher generation probabilities than non-shared clonotypes. When a few donors were compared, the shared fraction of clonotypes was roughly 5% for naive CD4, roughly 3.3% for naive CD8, 2% to 2.5% for memory CD4, and under 0.5% for memory CD8. Estimated clonotype richness was generally larger for naive than for memory subsets. Even with the large sequencing depth, rarefaction of the sorted-subset datasets indicated that sequencing was incomplete.

With respect to this clone: This clone's antigen is unknown. There are no base qualities to consult, and no much larger clone falls within one base. The sample contains more than one DNA sequence encoding this CDR3.

The rearranged segments are TRBV5-1 and TRBJ2-6, with 7 middle bases fitting TRBD1. The sequenced material came from memory CD4+ T cells sorted from blood. Read against the paper, the sample's cell subset or site label means: CD45RA-negative fraction. The sequence was collected from a man aged 18 to 35 in good health. The bases are TGCGCCAGCAGCACAGGGGACGGGGCCAACGTCCTGACTTTC. Its coded protein is CASSTGDGANVLTF.